The rows below give T cell receptor beta chains drawn from one sample of a study of graft-versus-host responses after intestinal transplantation. Profiling relied on immunoSEQ multiplex PCR, and the TCRdb table lists in-frame clones only, not all of them. The sample yields about 120,000 clones, roughly 95% seen once. No antigen is known for these receptors. This specimen was unstimulated CD8+ T cells sorted from spleen or lymph node cells, taken before intestinal transplant. The receptors were sampled from a human donor who received an intestinal transplant. CDR3s include the opening cysteine and the closing phenylalanine or tryptophan. The D gene is left open where the match is weak. For some rows the clone size is stated as once, few or many, or as a class when expanded; others skip it.

J gene: TRBJ1-5; D gene: TRBD1; V gene: TRBV9; clone size: .; CDR3 protein: CASSVQGAGQPQHF; CDR3 DNA: TGTGCCAGCAGCGTCCAGGGGGCCGGTCAGCCCCAGCATTTT
J gene: TRBJ1-2; D gene: TRBD1; V gene: TRBV4-1; clone size: .; CDR3 protein: CASSQTTLPGQGEGYTF; CDR3 DNA: TGCGCCAGCAGCCAAACGACCCTACCGGGACAGGGTGAGGGCTACACCTTC
J gene: TRBJ1-1; D gene: .; V gene: TRBV9; clone size: .; CDR3 protein: CASSLQAGNTEAFF; CDR3 DNA: TGTGCCAGCAGCTTACAGGCGGGGAACACTGAAGCTTTCTTT
J gene: TRBJ1-2; D gene: .; V gene: TRBV19; clone size: .; CDR3 protein: CASSIQRTGTGYGYTF; CDR3 DNA: TGTGCCAGTAGTATCCAGAGAACAGGGACGGGCTATGGCTACACCTTC
J gene: TRBJ1-5; D gene: .; V gene: TRBV19; clone size: .; CDR3 protein: CASSPLQGNNNQPQHF; CDR3 DNA: TGTGCCAGTAGCCCACTCCAGGGGAATAACAATCAGCCCCAGCATTTT
J gene: TRBJ2-7; D gene: .; V gene: TRBV19; clone size: .; CDR3 protein: CASRYRDGGSYEQYF; CDR3 DNA: TGTGCCAGTAGGTACAGGGATGGGGGCTCCTACGAGCAGTACTTC
J gene: TRBJ2-2; D gene: .; V gene: TRBV5-6; clone size: .; CDR3 protein: CASSLDYRANTGELFF; CDR3 DNA: TGTGCCAGCAGCTTGGACTACAGGGCCAACACCGGGGAGCTGTTTTTT
J gene: TRBJ2-2; D gene: .; V gene: TRBV28; clone size: once; CDR3 protein: CASSSAARQDTGELFF; CDR3 DNA: TGTGCCAGCTCATCAGCAGCCCGACAGGACACCGGGGAGCTGTTTTTT
J gene: TRBJ2-4; D gene: .; V gene: TRBV28; clone size: .; CDR3 protein: CASSLSRLPYIQYF; CDR3 DNA: TGTGCCAGCAGTTTGTCGCGTCTACCGTACATTCAGTACTTC
J gene: TRBJ2-7; D gene: .; V gene: TRBV7-8; clone size: once; CDR3 protein: CASSSRGDPYEQYF; CDR3 DNA: TGTGCCAGCAGCTCCCGTGGGGACCCCTACGAGCAGTACTTC
J gene: TRBJ2-7; D gene: TRBD2; V gene: TRBV9; clone size: .; CDR3 protein: CASSATSGRDPYEQYF; CDR3 DNA: TGTGCCAGCAGCGCAACTAGCGGAAGGGACCCCTACGAGCAGTACTTC
J gene: TRBJ2-7; D gene: .; V gene: TRBV7-8; clone size: .; CDR3 protein: CASSPGQYEQYF; CDR3 DNA: TGTGCCAGCAGCCCGGGGCAGTACGAGCAGTACTTC
J gene: TRBJ2-1; D gene: .; V gene: TRBV7-9; clone size: .; CDR3 protein: CASSPRAYGSNNEQFF; CDR3 DNA: TGTGCCAGCAGCCCTCGGGCTTACGGGTCCAACAATGAGCAGTTCTTC
J gene: TRBJ2-5; D gene: TRBD1; V gene: TRBV5-1; clone size: .; CDR3 protein: CASSLRDRGQETQYF; CDR3 DNA: TGCGCCAGCAGCCTCCGGGACAGGGGACAGGAGACCCAGTACTTC
J gene: TRBJ2-6; D gene: TRBD1; V gene: TRBV28; clone size: .; CDR3 protein: CASGPTGAGANVLTF; CDR3 DNA: TGTGCCAGCGGCCCGACAGGGGCTGGGGCCAACGTCCTGACTTTC
J gene: TRBJ2-1; D gene: TRBD2; V gene: TRBV7-8; clone size: .; CDR3 protein: CASSQSRTSGTAYNEQFF; CDR3 DNA: TGTGCCAGCAGCCAATCCCGGACTAGCGGGACCGCCTACAATGAGCAGTTCTTC
J gene: TRBJ2-1; D gene: .; V gene: TRBV6-5; clone size: .; CDR3 protein: CASSYRPTHNEQFF; CDR3 DNA: TGTGCCAGCAGTTACAGGCCCACACACAATGAGCAGTTCTTC
J gene: TRBJ2-3; D gene: .; V gene: TRBV28; clone size: .; CDR3 protein: CASSLGTSTDTQYF; CDR3 DNA: TGTGCCAGCAGTTTAGGAACTAGCACAGATACGCAGTATTTT
J gene: TRBJ2-7; D gene: .; V gene: TRBV4-1; clone size: .; CDR3 protein: CASSLSGTPDEQYF; CDR3 DNA: TGCGCCAGCAGCTTGTCCGGGACTCCGGACGAGCAGTACTTC
J gene: TRBJ1-2; D gene: .; V gene: TRBV27; clone size: .; CDR3 protein: CASSLSPVDNYGYTF; CDR3 DNA: TGTGCCAGCAGTTTATCCCCGGTGGATAACTATGGCTACACCTTC
J gene: TRBJ2-1; D gene: .; V gene: TRBV19; clone size: .; CDR3 protein: CASRGGNSYNEQFF; CDR3 DNA: TGTGCCAGTAGGGGGGGTAACTCCTACAATGAGCAGTTCTTC
J gene: TRBJ1-5; D gene: .; V gene: TRBV4-3; clone size: .; CDR3 protein: CASSQDRGPGNQPQHF; CDR3 DNA: TGCGCCAGCAGCCAAGATCGAGGGCCTGGGAATCAGCCCCAGCATTTT
J gene: TRBJ2-1; D gene: TRBD1; V gene: TRBV7-3; clone size: .; CDR3 protein: CASSSTGGGEQFF; CDR3 DNA: TGTGCCAGCAGCTCAACAGGGGGAGGAGAGCAGTTCTTC
J gene: TRBJ2-5; D gene: .; V gene: TRBV7-9; clone size: .; CDR3 protein: CASSPGSDETQYF; CDR3 DNA: TGTGCCAGCAGCCCCGGTAGCGACGAGACCCAGTACTTC
J gene: TRBJ2-7; D gene: .; V gene: TRBV27; clone size: .; CDR3 protein: CASSSLGEFVEQYF; CDR3 DNA: TGTGCCAGCAGTTCCCTGGGGGAGTTCGTCGAGCAGTACTTC
J gene: TRBJ2-2; D gene: .; V gene: TRBV9; clone size: .; CDR3 protein: CASSEANTGELFF; CDR3 DNA: TGTGCCAGCAGCGAGGCGAACACCGGGGAGCTGTTTTTT
J gene: TRBJ2-1; D gene: TRBD2; V gene: TRBV5-1; clone size: .; CDR3 protein: CASSFTSGKAPDEQFF; CDR3 DNA: TGCGCCAGCAGCTTTACTAGCGGGAAAGCTCCTGATGAGCAGTTCTTC
J gene: TRBJ2-7; D gene: .; V gene: TRBV28; clone size: .; CDR3 protein: CARSVGGGRYEQYF; CDR3 DNA: TGTGCCCGCAGTGTGGGGGGGGGCCGGTACGAGCAGTACTTC
J gene: TRBJ1-2; D gene: .; V gene: TRBV27; clone size: .; CDR3 protein: CASSLQGNYGYTF; CDR3 DNA: TGTGCCAGCAGTTTACAGGGAAACTATGGCTACACCTTC
J gene: TRBJ1-3; D gene: .; V gene: TRBV7-9; clone size: .; CDR3 protein: CASTGSTNTIYF; CDR3 DNA: TGTGCCAGCACAGGGAGTACGAACACCATATATTTT
J gene: TRBJ2-4; D gene: .; V gene: TRBV5-6; clone size: .; CDR3 protein: CASSFGLVKNIQYF; CDR3 DNA: TGTGCCAGCAGCTTCGGGTTAGTAAAAAACATTCAGTACTTC
J gene: TRBJ2-2; D gene: .; V gene: TRBV7-9; clone size: .; CDR3 protein: CASPDTGELFF; CDR3 DNA: TGTGCCAGCCCTGATACCGGGGAGCTGTTTTTT
J gene: TRBJ2-7; D gene: .; V gene: TRBV27; clone size: .; CDR3 protein: CASSPLGGRGEQYF; CDR3 DNA: TGTGCCAGCTCGCCACTAGGGGGGCGAGGGGAGCAGTACTTC
J gene: TRBJ2-7; D gene: TRBD1; V gene: TRBV6-5; clone size: once; CDR3 protein: CASSPGDSPEQYF; CDR3 DNA: TGTGCCAGCAGCCCCGGGGACAGTCCCGAGCAGTACTTC
J gene: TRBJ2-7; D gene: .; V gene: TRBV4-1; clone size: .; CDR3 protein: CASSQDAGAYEQYF; CDR3 DNA: TGCGCCAGCAGCCAAGATGCAGGGGCCTACGAGCAGTACTTC
J gene: TRBJ2-7; D gene: .; V gene: TRBV4-1; clone size: .; CDR3 protein: CASSQARGEQYF; CDR3 DNA: TGCGCCAGCAGCCAAGCTAGGGGCGAGCAGTACTTC
J gene: TRBJ2-1; D gene: .; V gene: TRBV9; clone size: once; CDR3 protein: CASSEGTGTSVNEQFF; CDR3 DNA: TGTGCCAGCAGCGAAGGGACAGGGACTAGCGTTAATGAGCAGTTCTTC
J gene: TRBJ2-7; D gene: .; V gene: TRBV18; clone size: .; CDR3 protein: CASSLDSDSYEQYF; CDR3 DNA: TGTGCCAGCTCACTAGACAGTGATTCCTACGAGCAGTACTTC
J gene: TRBJ1-3; D gene: .; V gene: TRBV19; clone size: .; CDR3 protein: CASSIGAGGNTIYF; CDR3 DNA: TGTGCCAGTAGTATCGGTGCTGGCGGAAACACCATATATTTT
J gene: TRBJ2-7; D gene: .; V gene: TRBV28; clone size: .; CDR3 protein: CASSLQQGLGIYEQYF; CDR3 DNA: TGTGCCAGCAGTCTGCAACAAGGGCTAGGGATCTACGAGCAGTACTTC
J gene: TRBJ2-1; D gene: .; V gene: TRBV2; clone size: .; CDR3 protein: CASSASKVASSYNEQFF; CDR3 DNA: TGTGCCAGCAGTGCGTCCAAGGTTGCGTCTTCCTACAATGAGCAGTTCTTC
J gene: TRBJ1-2; D gene: TRBD1; V gene: TRBV19; clone size: .; CDR3 protein: CASRGLLARQGTYGYTF; CDR3 DNA: TGTGCCAGTAGAGGGCTCTTGGCCCGACAGGGCACCTATGGCTACACCTTC
J gene: TRBJ1-4; D gene: TRBD1; V gene: TRBV28; clone size: .; CDR3 protein: CASTEESDRGGEKLFF; CDR3 DNA: TGTGCCAGCACTGAGGAGTCGGACAGGGGCGGGGAAAAACTGTTTTTT
J gene: TRBJ2-7; D gene: .; V gene: TRBV6-5; clone size: .; CDR3 protein: CASSERGAYEQYF; CDR3 DNA: TGTGCCAGCAGTGAGAGAGGCGCCTACGAGCAGTACTTC
J gene: TRBJ1-5; D gene: TRBD1; V gene: TRBV27; clone size: .; CDR3 protein: CASRPLWTGDQPQHF; CDR3 DNA: TGTGCCAGCAGGCCTCTCTGGACAGGGGATCAGCCCCAGCATTTT
J gene: TRBJ2-7; D gene: TRBD2; V gene: TRBV13; clone size: .; CDR3 protein: CASRDGGRSSYEQYF; CDR3 DNA: TGTGCCAGCAGGGATGGCGGGAGGAGCTCCTACGAGCAGTACTTC
J gene: TRBJ2-1; D gene: TRBD1; V gene: TRBV11-1; clone size: .; CDR3 protein: CASSLWATGFNEQFF; CDR3 DNA: TGTGCCAGCAGCTTATGGGCGACAGGGTTCAATGAGCAGTTCTTC
J gene: TRBJ2-3; D gene: .; V gene: TRBV5-1; clone size: .; CDR3 protein: CASSLAGRMADTQYF; CDR3 DNA: TGCGCCAGCAGCTTGGCGGGACGGATGGCAGATACGCAGTATTTT